These T cell receptor beta chains were read from a single sample in a study of cytomegalovirus exposure and HLA in healthy donors. Assay used: immunoSEQ multiplex PCR; TCRdb lists only in-frame clones, some missing. Of some 180,000 clones listed, 77% are singletons. The specimen was PBMCs. These receptors were taken from a woman aged 55 to 70 in good health and CMV-seropositive. The CDR3 runs from the conserved cysteine through the conserved F or W. Each record gives: D gene, V gene, clone size, J gene, CDR3 protein, CDR3 DNA. The D gene is left open where the match is weak. Not all rows give a size; the values are once, few, many and, for expanded clones, a class.

TRBD1,TRBV11-3,NA,TRBJ2-3,CASSLGGDRSF,TGTGCCAGCAGCTTAGGGGGGGACAGGAGTTTT
TRBD1,TRBV5-1,once,TRBJ1-5,CASSVGTGGTQPQHF,TGCGCCAGCAGCGTCGGGACAGGGGGAACTCAGCCCCAGCATTTT
NA,TRBV4-2,NA,TRBJ2-3,CASSQDPTAADTQYF,TGTGCCAGCAGCCAAGATCCCACAGCGGCAGATACGCAGTATTTT
NA,TRBV30,NA,TRBJ2-6,CAWSVPAGAGGANVLTF,TGTGCCTGGAGTGTACCCGCAGGTGCAGGGGGGGCCAACGTCCTGACTTTC
NA,TRBV28,NA,TRBJ2-7,CASSFLGSAYEQYF,TGTGCCAGCAGTTTTTTGGGGAGCGCCTACGAGCAGTACTTC
TRBD1,TRBV5-1,few,TRBJ2-3,CASSLEAGGLTDTQYF,TGCGCCAGCAGCTTGGAGGCAGGGGGCTTGACAGATACGCAGTATTTT
NA,TRBV2,NA,TRBJ1-2,CASSLPVNDGYTF,TGTGCCAGCAGCCTCCCGGTAAACGATGGCTACACCTTC
NA,TRBV18,few,TRBJ1-4,CASSPRGGEKLFF,TGTGCCAGCTCACCACGGGGAGGTGAAAAACTGTTTTTT
TRBD2,TRBV7-9,NA,TRBJ2-7,CASSSGTSGSAYEQYF,TGTGCCAGCAGCTCCGGGACTAGCGGGAGTGCCTACGAGCAGTACTTC
TRBD2,TRBV9,NA,TRBJ2-6,CASSGGLAGSSGANVLTF,TGTGCCAGCAGCGGGGGACTAGCGGGGAGCTCTGGGGCCAACGTCCTGACTTTC
TRBD1,TRBV4-2,few,TRBJ1-2,CASSQDIARDRPLYTF,TGTGCCAGCAGCCAAGACATAGCCCGGGACAGACCCTTATACACCTTC
NA,TRBV5-6,NA,TRBJ2-7,CASSLGVGGINEQYF,TGTGCCAGCAGCTTGGGGGTAGGGGGTATCAACGAGCAGTACTTC
TRBD1,TRBV7-9,once,TRBJ1-1,CASSRQGSSTEAFF,TGTGCCAGCAGCAGACAGGGGTCTAGCACTGAAGCTTTCTTT
TRBD2,TRBV5-1,NA,TRBJ2-5,CASSSGLAGVGETQYF,TGCGCCAGCAGCTCGGGACTAGCGGGAGTGGGTGAGACCCAGTACTTC
NA,TRBV4-1,NA,TRBJ2-3,CASSQGGPTDTQYF,TGCGCCAGCAGCCAAGGGGGCCCCACAGATACGCAGTATTTT
TRBD1,TRBV6-5,NA,TRBJ2-7,CASSYSGTGTYEQYF,TGTGCCAGCAGTTACTCAGGGACAGGGACCTACGAGCAGTACTTC
TRBD1,TRBV18,NA,TRBJ2-7,CASSPAGTGVYEQYF,TGTGCCAGCTCACCAGCCGGGACAGGGGTTTACGAGCAGTACTTC
TRBD2,TRBV28,NA,TRBJ2-1,CASSLSSGGSNEQFF,TGTGCCAGCAGTTTATCAAGCGGGGGATCGAATGAGCAGTTCTTC
TRBD1,TRBV29-1,NA,TRBJ2-7,CSVAGQGAYEQYF,TGCAGCGTTGCAGGACAGGGGGCTTACGAGCAGTACTTC
NA,TRBV30,few,TRBJ2-7,CAWSVKGPLYEQYF,TGTGCCTGGAGTGTGAAGGGGCCCCTTTACGAGCAGTACTTC
NA,TRBV10-3,NA,TRBJ1-5,CATRAGEGSNQPQHF,TGTGCCACCAGGGCAGGGGAGGGGAGCAATCAGCCCCAGCATTTT
TRBD2,TRBV25-1,once,TRBJ2-5,CASSEFWGGQETQYF,TGTGCCAGCAGTGAATTCTGGGGGGGACAAGAGACCCAGTACTTC
NA,TRBV9,NA,TRBJ2-7,CASSVQPAGEQYF,TGTGCCAGCAGCGTCCAACCAGCGGGCGAGCAGTACTTC
TRBD1,TRBV7-9,NA,TRBJ2-7,CASSSGQTYYEQYF,TGTGCCAGCAGCTCGGGACAGACCTACTACGAGCAGTACTTC
TRBD1,TRBV5-1,NA,TRBJ2-6,CASSLVGTASSGANVLTF,TGCGCCAGCAGCTTGGTAGGGACAGCCAGCTCTGGGGCCAACGTCCTGACTTTC
TRBD2,TRBV7-9,NA,TRBJ2-3,CASSLGLLAGTTDTQYF,TGTGCCAGCAGCTTAGGTTTACTAGCGGGGACCACAGATACGCAGTATTTT
TRBD2,TRBV5-1,NA,TRBJ2-2,CASSVTGGGNTGELFF,TGCGCCAGCAGCGTCACTGGCGGGGGGAACACCGGGGAGCTGTTTTTT
TRBD1,TRBV5-1,NA,TRBJ1-1,CASSFRRQGFLDTEAFF,TGCGCCAGCAGCTTCCGACGACAGGGGTTTCTTGACACTGAAGCTTTCTTT
NA,TRBV2,NA,TRBJ1-5,CASSSRGNNQPQHF,TGTGCCAGCAGTTCCAGGGGTAACAATCAGCCCCAGCATTTT
NA,TRBV5-1,NA,TRBJ2-5,CASSLVGEETQYF,TGCGCCAGCAGCTTGGTAGGAGAAGAGACCCAGTACTTC
TRBD2,TRBV6-4,NA,TRBJ2-3,CASSAGGRADTQYF,TGTGCCAGCAGTGCGGGGGGGCGGGCAGATACGCAGTATTTT
NA,TRBV28,NA,TRBJ2-3,CASTLGTYHSTDTQYF,TGTGCCAGCACGCTCGGGACATACCATAGCACAGATACGCAGTATTTT
NA,TRBV4-1,once,TRBJ1-2,CASSQEGVQSHGYTF,TGCGCCAGCAGCCAAGAAGGAGTCCAGTCCCATGGCTACACCTTC
NA,TRBV4-3,NA,TRBJ1-1,CASSQEPGRNTEAFF,TGCGCCAGCAGCCAAGAACCAGGGCGGAACACTGAAGCTTTCTTT
TRBD2,TRBV6-1,NA,TRBJ2-7,CASSRPGTRGYEQYF,TGTGCCAGCAGTCGTCCCGGGACTAGGGGCTACGAGCAGTACTTC
NA,TRBV25-1,NA,TRBJ1-1,CASSRGFNTEAFF,TGTGCCAGCAGTCGGGGGTTTAACACTGAAGCTTTCTTT
NA,TRBV2,NA,TRBJ1-5,CASSAGLNQPQHF,TGTGCCAGCAGTGCGGGGTTGAATCAGCCCCAGCATTTT
NA,TRBV28,NA,TRBJ1-1,CASTRVTEAFF,TGTGCCAGCACCCGGGTCACTGAAGCTTTCTTT
NA,TRBV7-2,NA,TRBJ1-2,CASSTGGVDAWYTF,TGTGCCAGCAGCACGGGGGGGGTTGACGCGTGGTACACCTTC
TRBD2,TRBV7-3,NA,TRBJ2-4,CASSLNSEGGSRENIQYF,TGTGCCAGCAGCTTAAATTCGGAAGGCGGGAGCAGGGAAAACATTCAGTACTTC